A selection of T cell receptor beta chains follows, all from one sample in a study of blood T cell repertoires in COVID-19. Sequencing used immunoSEQ multiplex PCR; TCRdb keeps in-frame clones, though not all of them. The profile covers 200,000 to 300,000 clones, with approximately 85% appearing a single time and about 12% taken by the ten largest. Input material: peripheral blood. Receptors originate from a man aged 80 or over with acute or convalescent COVID-19. Each CDR3 is given with its conserved first and last residue. The D gene is left open where the match is weak. Size is omitted from some rows. Given values are once, few, many or a class for expanded clones.

cdr3_length j_call clone_size d_call v_call cdr3_nt cdr3_aa
15 TRBJ1-5 - TRBD1 TRBV3-1/TRBV3-2 TGTGCCAGCAGCCAATCGGGACAGTCCAATCAGCCCCAGCATTTT CASSQSGQSNQPQHF
15 TRBJ1-2 - - TRBV4-3 TGCGCCAGCAGCCAAGACTCGACGCGGAAAAGTGGCTACACCTTC CASSQDSTRKSGYTF
13 TRBJ2-5 few TRBD1 TRBV2 TGTGCCAGCAAGGACAGGGGGGAAGAGACCCAGTACTTC CASKDRGEETQYF
16 TRBJ2-1 - TRBD1 TRBV19 TGTGCCAGTAGTATCGAGGGACAGGGAGCGCTCAATGAGCAGTTCTTC CASSIEGQGALNEQFF
15 TRBJ2-7 few TRBD2 TRBV27 TGTGCCAGCAGTTTCACTCTAGCGGGTTCGTGGGAGCAGTACTTC CASSFTLAGSWEQYF
16 TRBJ1-1 - - TRBV6-5 TGTGCCAGCAGTTACTTAAGGGAGCTTTCCAACACTGAAGCTTTCTTT CASSYLRELSNTEAFF
14 TRBJ1-1 - TRBD1 TRBV7-2 TGTGCCAGCAGTCGAGACAGGGTGAACACTGAAGCTTTCTTT CASSRDRVNTEAFF
16 TRBJ1-1 - TRBD1 TRBV18 TGTGCCAGCTCACCAGGGACAGGGTATGCGGACACTGAAGCTTTCTTT CASSPGTGYADTEAFF
15 TRBJ1-6 - TRBD1 TRBV7-9 TGTGCCAGCAGCTTAGGAGGGACAGGAGGTTCACCCCTCCACTTT CASSLGGTGGSPLHF
14 TRBJ1-5 - - TRBV3-1/TRBV3-2 TGTGCCAGCAGCCAAGTATTGAGGGATCAGCCCCAGCATTTT CASSQVLRDQPQHF
14 TRBJ1-1 once TRBD1 TRBV6-5 TGTGCCAGCAGACTCACACAGGGGGAAACTGAAGCTTTCTTT CASRLTQGETEAFF
16 TRBJ1-3 - - TRBV28 TGTGCCAGCAGTGCCCCGACACACCATTCTGGAAACACCATATATTTT CASSAPTHHSGNTIYF
15 TRBJ1-2 - TRBD1 TRBV18 TGTGCCAGCTCACCTACTGGACAGGGGGCAAATGGCTACACCTTC CASSPTGQGANGYTF
12 TRBJ2-3 - TRBD2 TRBV7-2 TGTGCCACCAGAGGGACTAGCGGGAGTCAATATTTT CATRGTSGSQYF
13 TRBJ1-2 once - TRBV25-1 TGTGCCAGCAGTGATTCCCCGGACTATAGCTACACCTTC CASSDSPDYSYTF
11 TRBJ2-7 - - TRBV20-1 TGCAGTGCTAGTACTGTCTACGAGCAGTACTTC CSASTVYEQYF
11 TRBJ2-7 - - TRBV19 TGTGCCAGTAGTGGCGGGGACGAGCAGTACTTC CASSGGDEQYF
15 TRBJ2-3 - - TRBV6-5 TGTGCCAGCAGTCTACAGGGTTTGAGCACAGATACGCAGTATTTT CASSLQGLSTDTQYF
15 TRBJ2-7 - - TRBV18 TGTGCCAGCTCACCACCGTCCTTAGTCTCCTACGAGCAGTACTTC CASSPPSLVSYEQYF
18 TRBJ2-1 - - TRBV15 TGTGCCACCAGCAGAGGCGGCGGAGCGGTACTACCCTACAATGAGCAGTTCTTC CATSRGGGAVLPYNEQFF
14 TRBJ2-5 once - TRBV9 TGTGCCAGCAGCGTAGGGACAGTTCAACAGACCCAGTACTTC CASSVGTVQQTQYF
14 TRBJ2-2 once - TRBV2 TGTGCCAGCAAACCCAGGGAGAACACCGGGGAGCTGTTTTTT CASKPRENTGELFF
14 TRBJ1-1 once - TRBV6-5 TGTGCCAGCAGTTACGGGACTGTGAACACTGAAGCTTTCTTT CASSYGTVNTEAFF
13 TRBJ2-5 - - TRBV7-2 TGTGCCAGCAGCCGGGGGAAGGGAGAGACCCAGTACTTC CASSRGKGETQYF
14 TRBJ1-2 - - TRBV6-5 TGTGCCAGCAGTCCTCGGCAGGCTAACTATGGCTACACCTTC CASSPRQANYGYTF
17 TRBJ2-4 few TRBD1 TRBV2 TGTGCCAGCAGTCCAAGGGGCAGGGGGACGCCCAAAAACATTCAGTACTTC CASSPRGRGTPKNIQYF
13 TRBJ2-4 - TRBD1 TRBV6-5 TGTGCCAGCTTGCAGGGGGCGGAAAACATTCAGTACTTC CASLQGAENIQYF
16 TRBJ2-3 - - TRBV28 TGTGCCAGCAGTCCACGGGGAGGCAGTACCACAGATACGCAGTATTTT CASSPRGGSTTDTQYF
14 TRBJ1-2 - - TRBV28 TGTGCCAGCAGTTTGTCTGCACCTAAGATTGGCTACACCTTC CASSLSAPKIGYTF
14 TRBJ2-2 - - TRBV29-1 TGCAGCGTTGGACAGGGAGGTTACACCGGGGAGCTGTTTTTT CSVGQGGYTGELFF
15 TRBJ1-5 - TRBD1 TRBV7-9 TGTGCCAGCAGCTTAGATGGGACAGGCAATCAGCCCCAGCATTTT CASSLDGTGNQPQHF
16 TRBJ2-6 - - TRBV28 TGTGCCAGCAGTACCTTTAGGGGATCTGGGGCCAACGTCCTGACTTTC CASSTFRGSGANVLTF
15 TRBJ1-2 - TRBD1 TRBV11-2 TGTGCCAGCAGCGAGGACAGGACTCAACACTATGGCTACACCTTC CASSEDRTQHYGYTF
15 TRBJ1-4 - - TRBV5-1 TGCGCCAGCAGCTTTAGGACAAATGCTGATGAAAAACTGTTTTTT CASSFRTNADEKLFF
14 TRBJ2-2 - - TRBV2 TGTGCCAGCATTTTATCCGCGAACACCGGGGAGCTGTTTTTT CASILSANTGELFF
14 TRBJ2-1 - TRBD1 TRBV25-1 TGTGCCAGCAGTGCTACAGGGGGTTCGCATGAGCAGTTCTTC CASSATGGSHEQFF
16 TRBJ2-3 - - TRBV4-1 TGCGCCAGCAGCCAAGAGTTCAGCGGACGCCCCGATACGCAGTATTTT CASSQEFSGRPDTQYF
15 TRBJ1-1 - - TRBV4-3 TGCGCCAGCAGCCAAGAGGGACATTATGAGACTGAAGCTTTCTTT CASSQEGHYETEAFF
16 TRBJ1-4 - - TRBV5-1 TGCGCCAGCAGCGTCCCCTCTCCAGGGGAGAGGGAAAAACTGTTTTTT CASSVPSPGEREKLFF
14 TRBJ1-1 - - TRBV6-2/TRBV6-3 TGTGCCAGCAGTTCCGTCGTGCAGGGAACTAACGCTTTCTTT CASSSVVQGTNAFF
15 TRBJ2-7 - TRBD2 TRBV19 TGTGCCAGTAGTAGCCTAGCGGGAGCCTCCTACGAGCAGTACTTC CASSSLAGASYEQYF
16 TRBJ1-3 - TRBD1 TRBV5-1 TGCGCCAGCACCGCGGCAGGGGGTGTCTCTGGAAACACCATATATTTT CASTAAGGVSGNTIYF
12 TRBJ1-2 - - TRBV6-5 TGTGCCAGCAGCTCCTTTCGGTATGGCTACACCTTC CASSSFRYGYTF
13 TRBJ1-1 - - TRBV3-1/TRBV3-2 TGTGCCAGCAGCCAAGGAGGGAACACTGAAGCTTTCTTT CASSQGGNTEAFF